The 29 T cell receptor beta chains below all came from one sample that was sequenced in a study of long-term antiretroviral therapy in people with HIV. With survey level as its setting, the immunoSEQ assay was v3.0. The assay was immunoSEQ multiplex PCR, and TCRdb's table has in-frame clones only and misses some. The sample includes 20,000 to 25,000 clones, about four fifths of them seen just once. The material sequenced was unsorted PBMCs, taken at the start of antiretroviral therapy. The receptors shown here come from a man aged 50 to 59 with HIV.

This rearrangement joins TRBV2 to TRBJ2-3, with 7 bases lining up with TRBD2. Germline V gives CDR1 SNHLY, CDR2 FYNNEI. The CDR3 runs 16 residues. V lost 6 bases, J lost 1 base, and 10 bases stayed unmatched. In DNA form, the CDR3 reads TGTGCCAGCAGCGGTTCTCGGGGGGAGGGCACAGATACGCAGTATTTT. Translated: CASSGSRGEGTDTQYF.

The sample holds a few counts of this clone. The chain combines TRBV19 with TRBJ2-6; 11 nucleotides match TRBD1. Germline lookup yields CDR1 LNHDA and CDR2 SQIVND (reference sequence). V lost 7 bases to trimming and J lost 4 bases; unmatched junction nucleotides: 9. The CDR3 runs to 17 residues. The DNA of the CDR3 is TGTGCCAGTACCATGGGGACAGGGGGATCGGGGGCCAACGTCCTGACTTTC. It specifies CASTMGTGGSGANVLTF.

The genes are TRBV7-2 and TRBJ1-5; possibly TRBD1 for D (6 bases). V was trimmed by 5 bases and J by 1 base, leaving 12 bases between them. CDR1 and CDR2 (germline): SGHTA, FQGNSA. The CDR3 consists of 15 residues. This CDR3 reads CASSLQGASNQPQHF. In nucleotides, the CDR3 is TGTGCCAGCAGCCTACAGGGAGCAAGCAATCAGCCCCAGCATTTT.

The rearrangement uses TRBV5-1 and TRBJ2-7; D is unclear. The V gene's germline CDR1 is SGHRS and CDR2 YFSETQ. This CDR3 has 13 residues. Trimming removed 0 bases at V and 0 bases at J, with 4 bases between. The CDR3 spells CASSLGVSYEQYF. The CDR3 bases are TGCGCCAGCAGCTTGGGGGTCTCCTACGAGCAGTACTTC.

V is TRBV7-9 and J is TRBJ1-3, with 7 bases matching TRBD1. Germline V CDR1 and CDR2: SEHNR, FQNEAQ (reference sequence). V gave up 3 bases and J gave up 0 bases; unmatched junction bases: 8. The CDR3 runs 17 residues. Here the CDR3 DNA reads TGTGCCAGCAGCTTTAGGGGGCGAACAAGCTCTGGAAACACCATATATTTT. Translation gives CASSFRGRTSSGNTIYF.

The chain joins TRBV5-4 to TRBJ2-2; 11 bases fit TRBD1. The CDR3 is made up of 18 amino acids. The germline V gene encodes CDR1 SGHNT and CDR2 YYREEE (reference sequence). The V and J ends lost 4 bases and 0 bases, in that order; junction bases with no gene match: 8. The CDR3 coding sequence is TGTGCCAGCAGCCCACGGACAGGGGGCGTCGCGAACACCGGGGAGCTGTTTTTT. It encodes CASSPRTGGVANTGELFF.

This rearrangement joins TRBV7-2 to TRBJ2-1, with TRBD2 matching 11 bases. The CDR3 has 15 residues. Germline V gives CDR1 SGHTA, CDR2 FQGNSA. V lost 5 bases, J lost 4 bases, and 4 bases stayed unmatched. The CDR3 nucleotides read TGTGCCAGCAGCCCACTAGCGGGAGCATACAATGAGCAGTTCTTC. As protein: CASSPLAGAYNEQFF.

The rearrangement uses TRBV7-2 and TRBJ1-2; 12 bases fit TRBD1. V was pared by 5 bases and J by 6 bases, with 16 bases of the junction left unmatched. This CDR3 comprises 18 residues. The germline gives CDR1 SGHTA, CDR2 FQGNSA. CDR3 sequence (DNA): TGTGCCAGCAGCCTCACCCAGGGACAGGGGGCAGGTTGGGATGGCTACACCTTC. Translated, it gives CASSLTQGQGAGWDGYTF.

This clone was observed once. This chain connects TRBV14 to TRBJ1-2; D is unclear. The CDR3 runs to 15 residues. V lost 1 base, J lost 4 bases, and 13 bases lay in between. Per the germline V gene, CDR1 is SGHDN and CDR2 is FVKESK. The CDR3 nucleotides read TGTGCCAGCAGCCAAGTAGGCCGGACTCTCTATGGCTACACCTTC. Amino acid sequence: CASSQVGRTLYGYTF. The variable domain in full, completed from reference TRBV14 and TRBJ1-2, reads EAGVTQFPSHSVIEKGQTVTLRCDPISGHDNLYWYRRVMGKEIKFLLHFVKESKQDESGMPNNRFLAERTGGTYSTLKVQPAELEDSGVYFCASSQVGRTLYGYTFGSGTRLTVV.

The sample holds a few counts of this clone. The chain has TRBV27 and TRBJ1-6; unclear D gene. CDR1 and CDR2 from the germline V gene are MNHEY and SMNVEV (reference sequence). The CDR3 has 13 residues. The V end lost 3 bases, the J end lost 7 bases, and 7 bases lay between the germline ends. In nucleotides, the CDR3 is TGTGCCAGCAGTTTTCGAGGGAATTCACCCCTCCACTTT. Amino acid sequence: CASSFRGNSPLHF.

CDR3 amino acids: CASSQHRDTFNTQYF. CDR3 DNA sequence: TGCGCCAGCAGCCAACACCGGGACACCTTCAATACGCAGTATTTT. This chain joins TRBV4-3 and TRBJ2-3; TRBD1 might be the D (6 bases). The CDR3 is made up of 15 amino acids. Trimming pared 2 bases from V and 7 bases from J, leaving 16 bases between. The V gene's germline CDR1 is LGHNA and CDR2 YSLEER.

This chain connects TRBV14 to TRBJ1-5, with D uncertain. The CDR3 is made up of 14 amino acids. Germline CDR1 and CDR2: SGHDN and FVKESK. With 4 bases removed from V and 0 bases from J, the gap between germline ends came to 7 bases. CDR3 sequence: CASSPSYSNQPQHF. The CDR3 DNA reads TGTGCCAGCAGCCCATCGTATAGCAATCAGCCCCAGCATTTT.

This chain connects TRBV27 to TRBJ2-7; TRBD1 agrees at 10 bases. Germline values: CDR1 MNHEY, CDR2 SMNVEV (reference sequence). V shed 0 bases and J 0 bases; nucleotides not matched to a gene: 8. The CDR3 extends over 18 amino acids. The CDR3: CASSLSWDRGYLSYEQYF. The CDR3 DNA sequence: TGTGCCAGCAGTTTATCGTGGGACAGGGGATACCTCTCCTACGAGCAGTACTTC.

The V gene is TRBV2, the J gene TRBJ2-7; TRBD1 aligns across 7 bases. Germline values: CDR1 SNHLY, CDR2 FYNNEI. V was clipped by 5 bases and J by 7 bases; unmatched bases: 5. CDR3 length: 12 amino acids. The CDR3 nucleotides are TGTGCCAGCAGTCCCAGGGGGTGGGAGCAGTACTTC. It translates to CASSPRGWEQYF.

The count of this clone is one. The chain uses TRBV28 and TRBJ1-1; TRBD1 matches at 9 bases. V lost 3 bases to trimming and J lost 8 bases; unmatched junction nucleotides: 4. CDR3 size: 13 residues. Germline values: CDR1 MDHEN, CDR2 SYDVKM. The DNA for the CDR3 is TGTGCCAGCAGTTTTAGGACAGGGGTCGAAGCTTTCTTT. This sequence encodes CASSFRTGVEAFF.

The V call is TRBV4-1, the J call TRBJ2-7, with D possibly being TRBD2 (5 bases). Germline V gene data show CDR1 as MGHRA and CDR2 as YSYEKL. Trimming removed 1 base at V and 6 bases at J, with 13 bases between. The CDR3 sequence is 14 residues long. CDR3 loop: CASSQVGLAIEQYF. CDR3 nucleotides: TGCGCCAGCAGCCAAGTCGGACTGGCGATCGAGCAGTACTTC.

This chain joins TRBV27 and TRBJ1-1, with 8 bases that match TRBD1. The trim removed 4 bases at V and 8 bases at J, leaving 6 bases unmatched. From germline, CDR1 is MNHEY and CDR2 SMNVEV (reference sequence). The CDR3 runs 13 residues. As DNA, the CDR3 is TGTGCCAGCAGTTCACAGGGGGACCCCGAAGCTTTCTTT. Translation: CASSSQGDPEAFF.

This clone was observed a few times. This chain joins TRBV10-2 and TRBJ1-4; TRBD1 is a possible D gene (5 bases). Germline lookup yields CDR1 WSHSY and CDR2 SAAADI. V dropped 0 bases and J dropped 8 bases, with 13 bases sitting between them. This CDR3 region has 15 residues. This CDR3 reads CASSESAGTGEKLFF. DNA for the CDR3: TGCGCCAGCAGTGAGTCGGCAGGGACGGGGGAAAAACTGTTTTTT.

This sequence joins TRBV28 and TRBJ1-5; D is possibly TRBD1 (5 bases). Trimming took off 3 bases at V and 2 bases at J, with 14 bases between the two ends. The CDR3 is 16 residues long. The germline gives CDR1 MDHEN, CDR2 SYDVKM. The CDR3 nucleotides read TGTGCCAGCAGTTTTAAAGAAGGGACTGGCAATCAGCCCCAGCATTTT. Translation: CASSFKEGTGNQPQHF.

The chain uses TRBV7-2 and TRBJ2-7; D not certain. Per germline, CDR1 SGHTA and CDR2 FQGNSA. The CDR3 spans 11 residues. Trimming removed 5 bases at V and 2 bases at J, with 4 bases between. CDR3 bases: TGTGCCAGCAGCCGGACCTACGAGCAGTACTTC. Residues: CASSRTYEQYF.

This chain uses TRBV5-8 with TRBJ1-2, with D hard to call. Per germline, CDR1 SGHTS and CDR2 YDEGEE. The CDR3 loop spans 14 amino acids. Trimming cost V 0 bases and J 5 bases, with 11 bases left between them. The CDR3 DNA reads as TGTGCCAGCAGCTTGGAGGCGGGCCGGTATGGCTACACCTTC. Encoded protein: CASSLEAGRYGYTF.

This clone rates as medium-sized. The V gene is TRBV7-9, the J gene TRBJ2-1; D possibly corresponds to TRBD2 (6 bases). Looked up from germline, CDR1 is SEHNR and CDR2 is FQNEAQ (reference sequence). This CDR3 has 15 amino acids. V gave up 8 bases and J gave up 2 bases, with 16 bases separating them. CDR3 protein: CASSERAPTYNEQFF. The CDR3 DNA sequence: TGTGCCAGCTCGGAGCGGGCTCCTACCTACAATGAGCAGTTCTTC.

The table lists this clone with a few counts. The chain employs TRBV7-9 and TRBJ1-2; no firm D call. Germline loops: CDR1 SEHNR, CDR2 FQNEAQ (reference sequence). The V and J ends lost 2 bases and 0 bases respectively, with 10 bases between them. The CDR3 contains 15 residues. The CDR3 is CASSLRGGTNYGYTF. The CDR3 DNA follows: TGTGCCAGCAGCTTACGGGGAGGTACTAACTATGGCTACACCTTC.

This chain connects TRBV10-3 to TRBJ1-1, with D possibly TRBD1 on 6 matching bases. Per germline, CDR1 ENHRY and CDR2 SYGVKD. This CDR3 is built from 14 residues. The V end was cut by 9 bases, the J end by 2 bases, with 16 bases between. CDR3 in amino acids: CAMRGGGSNTEAFF. For the CDR3, the DNA is TGTGCCATGCGGGGTGGGGGCAGCAACACTGAAGCTTTCTTT.

The count of this clone is one. CDR3 loop: CASSGGNRGTGGRNEAFF. The DNA of the CDR3 is TGTGCCAGCAGTGGTGGGAATAGGGGGACAGGGGGCCGGAATGAAGCTTTCTTT. The genes are TRBV2 and TRBJ1-1; 12 bases are a match to TRBD1. The V gene's germline CDR1 is SNHLY and CDR2 FYNNEI. This CDR3 has 18 residues. The junction had 16 bases not matched to a gene; V was cut back by 4 bases and J by 7 bases.

V is TRBV4-1 and J is TRBJ2-7; TRBD2 might be the D (7 bases). Trimming removed 2 bases at V and 0 bases at J, with 17 bases between. CDR3 size: 17 residues. Germline V CDR1 and CDR2: MGHRA, YSYEKL. The CDR3 DNA reads as TGCGCCAGCAGCCAATATTGGGGAGGGGACAACTCCTACGAGCAGTACTTC. Its protein product is CASSQYWGGDNSYEQYF.

This chain links TRBV6-5 with TRBJ1-1, with D uncertain. Germline V gene data show CDR1 as MNHEY and CDR2 as SVGAGI. The V and J ends lost 2 bases and 0 bases respectively, with 7 bases between them. The length of the CDR3 is 14 residues. CDR3 sequence reads: CASSYRRVNTEAFF. DNA for the CDR3: TGTGCCAGCAGTTACCGGCGGGTGAACACTGAAGCTTTCTTT.

This clone was seen a handful of times. V is TRBV27 and J is TRBJ1-4; maybe TRBD1 (5 bases). V dropped 6 bases and J dropped 10 bases, with 15 bases sitting between them. Germline V CDR1 and CDR2: MNHEY, SMNVEV (reference sequence). The CDR3 covers 13 residues. CDR3 sequence reads: CASSPGGRAKLFF. DNA of the CDR3: TGTGCCAGCAGCCCGGGGGGTAGGGCAAAACTGTTTTTT.

V usage is TRBV19 and J usage is TRBJ2-5; 9 nucleotides align to TRBD1. J was trimmed by 0 bases and V by 5 bases; bases with no gene match: 16. Germline values: CDR1 LNHDA, CDR2 SQIVND (reference sequence). There are 19 residues in the CDR3. The CDR3 DNA reads TGTGCCAGTAGTGCTGACCCGACAGGGGGTGACTACCACCAAGAGACCCAGTACTTC. It is translated as CASSADPTGGDYHQETQYF.